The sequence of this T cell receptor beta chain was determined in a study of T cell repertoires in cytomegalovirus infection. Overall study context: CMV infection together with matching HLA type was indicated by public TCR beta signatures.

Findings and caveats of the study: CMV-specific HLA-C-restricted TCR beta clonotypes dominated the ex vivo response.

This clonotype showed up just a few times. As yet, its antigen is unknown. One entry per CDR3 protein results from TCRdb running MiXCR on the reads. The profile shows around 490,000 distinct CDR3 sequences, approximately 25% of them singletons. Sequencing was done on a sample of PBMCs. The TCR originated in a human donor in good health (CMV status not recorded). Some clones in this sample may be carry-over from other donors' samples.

This CDR3 is CASSLSESGQPQHF. For the CDR3, the DNA is TGCGCCAGCAGCTTGAGCGAGAGCGGACAGCCCCAGCATTTT. V is TRBV5-1 and J is TRBJ1-5; D is unresolved. This CDR3 spans 14 amino acids. Germline CDR1 and CDR2: SGHRS and YFSETQ. V dropped 1 base and J dropped 7 bases, with 12 bases sitting between them.